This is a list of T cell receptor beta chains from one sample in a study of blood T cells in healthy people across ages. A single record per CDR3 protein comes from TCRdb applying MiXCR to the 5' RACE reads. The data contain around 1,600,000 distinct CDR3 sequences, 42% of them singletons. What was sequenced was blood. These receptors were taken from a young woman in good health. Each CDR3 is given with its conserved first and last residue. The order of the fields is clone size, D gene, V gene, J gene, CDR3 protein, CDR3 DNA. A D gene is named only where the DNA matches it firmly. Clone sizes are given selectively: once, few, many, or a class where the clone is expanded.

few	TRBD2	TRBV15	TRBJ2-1	CATSRAGWREGYNEQFF	TGTGCCACCAGCAGAGCTGGTTGGCGGGAGGGTTACAATGAGCAGTTCTTC
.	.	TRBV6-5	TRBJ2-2	CASSYPAHTGELFF	TGTGCCAGCAGTTACCCAGCCCATACCGGGGAGCTGTTTTTT
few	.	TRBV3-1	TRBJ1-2	CASSLRGKNGGYTF	TGTGCCAGCAGCCTAAGAGGAAAAAACGGTGGCTACACCTTC
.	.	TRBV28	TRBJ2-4	CASSLLGTLAKNIQYF	TGTGCCAGCAGTTTACTAGGAACGCTAGCCAAAAACATTCAGTACTTC
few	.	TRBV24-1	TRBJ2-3	CATSALPGVEVTDTQYF	TGTGCCACCAGTGCTCTCCCGGGAGTTGAAGTTACAGATACGCAGTATTTT
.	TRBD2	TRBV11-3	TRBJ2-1	CASSLSPGGRAYNEQFF	TGTGCCAGCAGCTTAAGCCCCGGCGGGAGGGCCTACAATGAGCAGTTCTTC
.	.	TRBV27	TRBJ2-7	CASAVEGRYEQYF	TGTGCCAGCGCCGTTGAGGGCCGCTACGAGCAGTACTTC
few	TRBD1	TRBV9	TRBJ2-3	CASSDRGSNPDTQYF	TGTGCCAGCAGCGACAGGGGTAGTAATCCAGATACGCAGTATTTT
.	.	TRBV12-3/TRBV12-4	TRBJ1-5	CASISGQNSNQPQHF	TGTGCCAGCATCTCCGGACAGAATAGCAATCAGCCCCAGCATTTT
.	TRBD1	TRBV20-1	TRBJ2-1	CSANDRDRAYNEQFF	TGCAGTGCGAACGACCGGGACAGAGCTTACAATGAGCAGTTCTTC
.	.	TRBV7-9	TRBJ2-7	CASSQAGTYSYEQYF	TGTGCCAGCAGCCAAGCCGGGACCTACTCCTACGAGCAGTACTTC
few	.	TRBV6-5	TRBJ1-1	CASSYSWGGAFF	TGTGCCAGCAGTTACTCGTGGGGAGGCGCTTTCTTT
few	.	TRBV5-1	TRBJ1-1	CASSLTSMNTEAFF	TGCGCCAGCAGCTTGACATCCATGAACACTGAAGCTTTCTTT
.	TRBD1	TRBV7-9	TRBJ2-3	CASSLGTGLSTDTQYF	TGTGCCAGCAGCTTGGGGACAGGGCTTAGCACAGATACGCAGTATTTT
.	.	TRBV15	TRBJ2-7	CATSRDKRGSEYF	TGTGCCACCAGCAGAGATAAAAGGGGCTCTGAGTACTTC
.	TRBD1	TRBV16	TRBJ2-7	CASSRPTGTGAYEQYF	TGTGCCAGCAGCCGCCCTACCGGGACAGGGGCTTACGAGCAGTACTTC
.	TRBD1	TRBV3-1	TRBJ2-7	CASAGGVYEQYF	TGTGCCAGCGCAGGGGGCGTGTACGAGCAGTACTTC
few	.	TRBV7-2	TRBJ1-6	CASSVRPTGNSPLHF	TGTGCCAGCAGCGTCAGACCGACTGGGAATTCACCCCTCCACTTT
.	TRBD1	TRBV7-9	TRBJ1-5	CASSFGTGNNQPQHF	TGTGCCAGCAGCTTCGGGACAGGGAACAATCAGCCCCAGCATTTT
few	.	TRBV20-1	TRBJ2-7	CSASKGLGVYEQYF	TGCAGTGCTAGTAAGGGCCTTGGCGTCTACGAGCAGTACTTC
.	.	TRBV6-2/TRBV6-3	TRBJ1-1	CASSYLLGGDEAFF	TGTGCCAGCAGTTATCTCCTGGGAGGGGATGAAGCTTTCTTT
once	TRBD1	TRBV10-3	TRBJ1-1	CAISVGTGRAYTEAFF	TGTGCCATCAGTGTTGGGACAGGGAGAGCGTACACTGAAGCTTTCTTT
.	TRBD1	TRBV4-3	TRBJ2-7	CASSQGYGTASYEQYF	TGCGCCAGCAGCCAAGGGTATGGGACAGCCTCCTACGAGCAGTACTTC
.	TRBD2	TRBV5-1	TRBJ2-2	CASSLVSGGNTGELFF	TGCGCCAGCAGCTTGGTTAGCGGGGGAAACACCGGGGAGCTGTTTTTT
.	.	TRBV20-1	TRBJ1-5	CSAGRDGAFQPQHF	TGCAGTGCCGGAAGGGACGGGGCGTTTCAGCCCCAGCATTTT
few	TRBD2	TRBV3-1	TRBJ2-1	CASSQGLAGVRQFF	TGTGCCAGCAGCCAAGGGCTAGCGGGAGTAAGGCAGTTCTTC
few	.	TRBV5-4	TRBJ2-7	CASSSPRGRGYEQYF	TGTGCCAGCAGCTCACCGAGGGGCAGGGGCTACGAGCAGTACTTC
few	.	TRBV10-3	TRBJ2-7	CAISEQEGPTYEQYF	TGTGCCATCAGTGAGCAGGAGGGGCCAACCTACGAGCAGTACTTC